The source of this TCR beta chain is a study of blood T cells in healthy people across ages. General study findings and limits: Strong correlation linked observed beta diversity and percent naive T cells. No one knew whether donors had CMV, which possibly confounded expanded clonotype changes.

On this clonotype itself: Antigen: not known.

All donors came from Russia, were Caucasian and healthy, and spanned ages about 6 to 100. With a J-beta primer mix and a sample-barcoded 5' primer, a second PCR ran 7 to 11 cycles. A single record per CDR3 protein comes from TCRdb applying MiXCR to the 5' RACE reads. The sample contains about 970,000 distinct CDR3 sequences, about 53% of which appear only once. Sequenced sample: blood. This TCR was sampled from a woman aged 55-70 years in good health.

DNA for the CDR3: TGCAGTGCTAGAGACGGGACAGGGGGAACCTACGAGCAGTACTTC. This gives the protein CSARDGTGGTYEQYF. V and J are TRBV20-1 and TRBJ2-7; 11 bases match TRBD1. CDR1 and CDR2 from the germline V gene are DFQATT and SNEGSKA (reference sequence). The CDR3 length is 15 residues. Trimming took 0 bases from V and 2 from J; bases not matched to a gene: 3.